What follows is one TCR beta chain and its context. Time point noted: baseline, week 1 (first vaccination visit). Treatment defined: pre-vaccination baseline after standard-of-care therapy. Each tumor in the donors was a new WHO grade 3 or 4 astrocytoma, IDH1-mutant and ATRX-lost. The data stem from a study of a mutant IDH1 vaccine in newly diagnosed glioma. About the study: Treated patients had a mean age of 40.4 years and an approximately 60% male, approximately 38% female split. It was radiotherapy, temozolomide, or both that patients received previously, with most receiving both.

The protocol was immunoSEQ multiplex PCR, while the TCRdb copy is restricted to in-frame clones and leaves out a portion. The sample shows roughly 46,000 clones, 86% of them seen only once. CDR3 size: 15 residues. CDR1 and CDR2 from the germline V gene are MNHEY and SVGAGI. The germline V and J ends were trimmed by 2 bases and 1 base, with 12 bases remaining between them. This receptor was identified in a man aged 40-55 years with glioma. V is TRBV6-5 and J is TRBJ2-7, with D perhaps given as TRBD1 or TRBD2 (5 bases each). Sample: PBMCs, taken from a glioma patient treated with radiotherapy, temozolomide or both. The CDR3 sequence: CASSYGAGSSYEQYF. The CDR3 DNA sequence: TGTGCCAGCAGTTACGGGGCGGGTTCTTCCTACGAGCAGTACTTC.